The rows below give T cell receptor beta chains drawn from one sample of a study of OX40 agonist ivuxolimab in advanced cancers. Profiled with immunoSEQ multiplex PCR; TCRdb holds only in-frame clones, not every one. The data hold 96,000 or so clones, with approximately 84% observed a single time. The sequenced sample was CD4+ or CD8+ T cells sorted from blood, obtained in a trial of the OX40 agonist ivuxolimab. Source of these receptors: an adult with an advanced solid tumor such as melanoma, head and neck, liver or kidney cancer. CDR3s include the opening cysteine and the closing phenylalanine or tryptophan. D genes are given only for firm matches. Only part of the rows carry a size: once, few, many, or a class if the clone is expanded.

clone_size,d_call,j_call,v_call,cdr3_aa,cdr3_nt
-,TRBD2,TRBJ2-2,TRBV4-1,CASSQEPLAGAGTGELFF,TGCGCCAGCAGCCAAGAACCCTTAGCGGGAGCCGGCACCGGGGAGCTGTTTTTT
-,TRBD2,TRBJ2-7,TRBV6-5,CASSYHGLASSYEQYF,TGTGCCAGCAGTTATCACGGACTAGCGAGCTCCTACGAGCAGTACTTC
-,-,TRBJ2-5,TRBV21-1,CASSFRTGGVQETQYF,TGTGCCAGCAGCTTCCGGACAGGGGGGGTCCAAGAGACCCAGTACTTC
-,TRBD1,TRBJ1-1,TRBV5-1,CASSPKGGREAFF,TGCGCCAGCAGCCCCAAAGGGGGCAGGGAAGCTTTCTTT
-,TRBD2,TRBJ2-1,TRBV4-1,CASSPFASGSIYNEQFF,TGCGCCAGCAGCCCCTTCGCTAGCGGGAGTATATACAATGAGCAGTTCTTC
-,TRBD1,TRBJ2-5,TRBV12-5,CASGGQGGETQYF,TGTGCTAGTGGGGGACAGGGGGGAGAGACCCAGTACTTC
-,-,TRBJ2-3,TRBV11-3,CASSLDGTDTQYF,TGTGCCAGCAGCTTAGACGGCACAGATACGCAGTATTTT
-,TRBD1,TRBJ1-1,TRBV29-1,CSVEGQGDTEAFF,TGCAGCGTTGAGGGACAGGGAGACACTGAAGCTTTCTTT
-,-,TRBJ1-1,TRBV10-1,CASRMGGANTEAFF,TGCGCCAGCAGGATGGGGGGGGCGAACACTGAAGCTTTCTTT
once,-,TRBJ2-3,TRBV7-3,CASSSSTADTQYF,TGTGCCAGCAGCTCCTCGACGGCAGATACGCAGTATTTT
-,-,TRBJ1-3,TRBV2,CASSPQDSYSGNTIYF,TGTGCCAGCAGTCCTCAGGACAGCTACTCTGGAAACACCATATATTTT
-,-,TRBJ2-2,TRBV9,CASSVGGSGELFF,TGTGCCAGCAGCGTGGGGGGAAGCGGGGAGCTGTTTTTT
-,-,TRBJ2-1,TRBV11-3,CASSLDVDNEQFF,TGTGCCAGCAGCTTAGATGTGGACAATGAGCAGTTCTTC
few,-,TRBJ1-2,TRBV7-8,CASSLGQLRGYTF,TGTGCCAGCAGCCTCGGACAGCTTAGGGGCTACACCTTC
-,-,TRBJ1-2,TRBV6-1,CASSARGMEGYTF,TGTGCCAGCAGTGCTCGGGGGATGGAGGGCTACACCTTC
-,-,TRBJ2-3,TRBV5-1,CASSFNAGQPGDTQYF,TGCGCCAGCAGCTTCAATGCGGGGCAGCCGGGGGATACGCAGTATTTT